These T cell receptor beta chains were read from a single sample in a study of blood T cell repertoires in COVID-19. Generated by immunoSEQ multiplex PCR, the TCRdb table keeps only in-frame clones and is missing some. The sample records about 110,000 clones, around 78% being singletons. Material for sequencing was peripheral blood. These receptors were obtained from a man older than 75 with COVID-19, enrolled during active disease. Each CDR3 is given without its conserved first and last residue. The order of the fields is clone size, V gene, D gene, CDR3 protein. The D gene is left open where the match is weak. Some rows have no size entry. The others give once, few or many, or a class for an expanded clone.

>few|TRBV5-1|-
ASSLGRVKDEQY
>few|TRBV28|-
ASGLLSYEQY
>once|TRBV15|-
ATSRDRLAGNWY
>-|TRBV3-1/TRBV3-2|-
ASTVAIGSEQF
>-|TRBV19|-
ASTSPGIGEKLF
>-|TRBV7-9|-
ASSLALNEKLF
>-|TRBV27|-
ASSLYEQETQY
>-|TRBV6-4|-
ASSELGSTEAF
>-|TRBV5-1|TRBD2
ASSLGGLAGGPSSYNEQF
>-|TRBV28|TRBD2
ASRLAGENNEQF
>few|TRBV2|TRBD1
ASSEIPTGGSYNSPLH
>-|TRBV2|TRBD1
ASKGQGIEHTEAF
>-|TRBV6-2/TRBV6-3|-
ASSKGGSYEQY
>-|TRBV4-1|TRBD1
ASSQDLGQPNEKLF
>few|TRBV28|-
ASSFPGSVNYGYT